A single T cell receptor (beta chain) is shown here with its context. Germline V lookup: CDR1 MNHNY, CDR2 SVGAGI (reference sequence). Trimming took 7 bases from V and 4 from J, leaving 19 bases between them. The CDR3 totals 15 residues. This record belongs to a study of blood T cell repertoires in COVID-19. Across the whole study: Sites in the United States, Italy and Spain provided acute and convalescent COVID-19 samples. PBMCs, B-cell-depleted T cells, or T cells were the source of the cDNA or gDNA that made up the material.

Data came from immunoSEQ multiplex PCR; TCRdb stores just in-frame clones and leaves some out. Here the sample spans some 390,000 clones, around 87% being singletons. This sequence originates from a woman in her sixties with COVID-19, enrolled during active disease. The chain links TRBV6-6 to TRBJ1-2; D gene uncertain. Sequenced sample: peripheral blood. This CDR3 is CASTSWTGRTYGYTF. The CDR3 DNA reads TGTGCCAGCACTTCTTGGACCGGGAGGACCTATGGCTACACCTTC.